This TCR beta chain came from a study of shared clonotypes between healthy human individuals. Study information: Used for every donor were three CD4 naive, three CD4 memory, two CD8 naive and one CD8 memory plate.

Clones were sequenced by immunoSEQ multiplex PCR, and TCRdb holds only the in-frame ones, with some missing. Of about 2.4 million clones in the sample, roughly 93% were seen once. The germline V gene has CDR1 MNHNS and CDR2 SASEGT. Trimming left V 5 bases short and J 6 bases short, with 17 bases between. The CDR3 runs 14 residues. This sequence originates from a man aged 18 to 30 in good health. Some clones in this sample may be carry-over from other donors' samples. The chain has TRBV6-1 and TRBJ2-7, with no clear D. Sequenced material: naive CD4+ T cells from PBMCs. Documented subset: CD45RA+ positively selected. Here the CDR3 reads CASSSGQSPPEQYF. Here the CDR3 DNA reads TGTGCCAGCAGTTCTGGCCAATCCCCCCCCGAGCAGTACTTC.